This T cell receptor (beta chain) was captured in a study of PD-1 blockade in classical Hodgkin lymphoma (dated by TCRdb to the early 2020s). In the study overall: Nivolumab dosing was 3 mg/kg intravenously every 2 weeks, continuing until either disease progression or unacceptable toxicity. To define a peripheral blood immune signature of response to PD-1 blockade in classical Hodgkin lymphoma, the study combined TCR beta sequencing with CyTOF. Overall study outcomes, separate from this receptor: Only a single clinical trial cohort was studied, and what caused the repertoire differences, possibly disease activity or prior therapy, remained undefined. CD4+ but not CD8+ TCR diversity rose significantly by C4D1 (p=0.0027 vs p=0.16), most apparent in complete responders (p=0.02). Among trial patients, those achieving complete response had baseline diversity similar to that of newly diagnosed patients, while diversity was significantly lower in partial responders and progressors. Patients starting nivolumab less than 1 year after ASCT had lower diversity and were excluded from later analyses to avoid confounding by immune reconstitution. Baseline TCR diversity was reported to be lower in newly diagnosed patients than in healthy donors and to be lower still in relapsed/refractory patients.

The Qiagen DNeasy kit was used to extract genomic DNA from unsorted PBMCs and from the negatively selected CD4+ and CD8+ fractions. TCR beta CDR3 regions were subjected to amplification by immunoSEQ multiplex PCR with primers that anneal to V and J segments. A synthetic immune receptor repertoire was used to minimize amplification bias, and remaining bias was computationally removed after sequencing. In the authors' own workflow: Repertoire diversity was quantified as the Shannon entropy index using custom Python scripts. Unsorted, CD4+ and CD8+ repertoires were analyzed separately, except in combined analyses where CD4+ and CD8+ sequences were merged in silico. Clonal expansion was defined as at least a 2-fold frequency increase after treatment relative to C1D1, with a pseudocount of 0.5 for undetected baseline clones. Singleton clones were defined as clones with 0 or 1 copy at C1D1, and non-singleton clones were defined as clones with 2 or more copies. By matching protein sequences in sorted samples from the same patient, clones expanded in unsorted samples were annotated as CD4+, CD8+ or unknown. Wilcoxon tests on paired samples were used to test diversity changes from C1D1 to C4D1. TCRdb's version of the immuneACCESS table is confined to in-frame rearrangements and falls short of the full clone set. An unresolved V gene accounts for under half of the shortfall where checked; the remainder is of unknown origin. The DNA was the basis for D and trimming; V, J and clone size are from that table. This sample is represented by about 86,000 clones; approximately 89% of them were singletons. The top ten constitute about 10% of the sample.

Points on this clone: Its antigen is currently not known. No much larger clonotype is one base removed from it; base qualities were not supplied.

The CDR3 goes from the cysteine to the phenylalanine over 13 residues. Of all the DNA, just the CDR3 is kept, 39 bases in frame from base 1. V is cut back by 7 bases and J by 3 bases, with 3 bases in the junction unmatched. The germline V gene sets CDR1 to SGHTS and CDR2 to YDEGEE. This specimen's time point label, interpreted: cycle 2 day 1 (C2D1) of nivolumab. All trial patients had relapsed after autologous stem cell transplantation, with cohorts A, B and C differing in prior brentuximab vedotin exposure. The trial cohort was composed of over 50 patients with relapsed/refractory classical Hodgkin lymphoma, for whom complete response, partial response or progressive disease was recorded as best overall response. Single-agent nivolumab was administered to trial patients in the multi-cohort phase II CheckMate 205 trial. An independent review committee assessed best overall response using the 2007 International Working Group response criteria. Trial PBMCs were collected just before the start of nivolumab (C1D1) and during therapy at cycle 2 day 1 and cycle 4 day 1. After peripheral blood was drawn into 8 mL Vacutainer Cell Preparation Tubes, PBMCs were isolated by centrifugation and then cryopreserved.

The chain links TRBV5-8 with TRBJ2-1; 8 central nucleotides agree with TRBD2. Material: peripheral blood mononuclear cells (PBMCs), obtained before the second cycle of nivolumab. This clonotype originated in a human donor with classical Hodgkin lymphoma. Read as DNA, the sequence is TGTGCCAGCTTAGCGGGATACTACAATGAGCAGTTCTTC. This yields the protein CASLAGYYNEQFF.